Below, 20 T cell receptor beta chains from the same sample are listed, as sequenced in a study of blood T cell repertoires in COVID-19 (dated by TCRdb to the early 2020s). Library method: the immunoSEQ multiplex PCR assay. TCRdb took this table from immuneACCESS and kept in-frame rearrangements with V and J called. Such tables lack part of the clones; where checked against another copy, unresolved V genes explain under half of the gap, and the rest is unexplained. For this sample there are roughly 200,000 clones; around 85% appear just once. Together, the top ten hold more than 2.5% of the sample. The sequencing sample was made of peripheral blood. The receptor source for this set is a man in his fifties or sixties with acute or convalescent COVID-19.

Here the CDR3 reads CASTKALSRINEQFF. DNA for the CDR3: TGTGCCAGCACCAAGGCGTTGTCTAGGATCAATGAGCAGTTCTTC. The V call is TRBV11-2, the J call TRBJ2-1; D unresolved. Trimming left V 7 bases short and J 6 bases short, with 19 bases between. This CDR3 spans 15 amino acids. The germline V gene has CDR1 SGHAT and CDR2 FQNNGV.

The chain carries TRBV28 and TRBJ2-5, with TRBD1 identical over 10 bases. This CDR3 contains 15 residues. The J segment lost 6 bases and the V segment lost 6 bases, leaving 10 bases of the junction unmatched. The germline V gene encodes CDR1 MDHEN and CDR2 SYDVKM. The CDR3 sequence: CASSAGTGEGKTQYF. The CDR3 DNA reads TGTGCCAGCAGCGCCGGGACAGGGGAAGGAAAGACCCAGTACTTC.

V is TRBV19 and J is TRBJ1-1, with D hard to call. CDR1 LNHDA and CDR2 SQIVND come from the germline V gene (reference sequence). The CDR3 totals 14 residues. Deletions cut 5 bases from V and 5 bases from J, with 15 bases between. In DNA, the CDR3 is TGTGCCAGTAGTCTTCGACTCCATGGGACTGAAGCTTTCTTT. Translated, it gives CASSLRLHGTEAFF. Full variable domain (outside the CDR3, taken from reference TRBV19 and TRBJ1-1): DGGITQSPKYLFRKEGQNVTLSCEQNLNHDAMYWYRQDPGQGLRLIYYSQIVNDFQKGDIAEGYSVSREKKESFPLTVTSAQKNPTAFYLCASSLRLHGTEAFFGQGTRLTVV.

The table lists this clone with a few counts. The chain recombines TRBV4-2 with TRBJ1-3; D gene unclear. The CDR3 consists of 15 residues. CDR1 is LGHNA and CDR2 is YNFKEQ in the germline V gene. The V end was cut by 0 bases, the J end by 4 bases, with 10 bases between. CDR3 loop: CASSQDLTGGNTIYF. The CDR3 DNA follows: TGTGCCAGCAGCCAAGATCTAACGGGAGGAAACACCATATATTTT.

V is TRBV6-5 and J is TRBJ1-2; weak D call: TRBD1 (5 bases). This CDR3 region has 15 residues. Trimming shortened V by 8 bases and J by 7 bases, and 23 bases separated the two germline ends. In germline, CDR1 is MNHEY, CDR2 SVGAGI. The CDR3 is CASVLGDRGNTGYTF. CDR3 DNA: TGTGCCAGCGTCCTCGGGGACCGGGGGAACACTGGCTACACCTTC.

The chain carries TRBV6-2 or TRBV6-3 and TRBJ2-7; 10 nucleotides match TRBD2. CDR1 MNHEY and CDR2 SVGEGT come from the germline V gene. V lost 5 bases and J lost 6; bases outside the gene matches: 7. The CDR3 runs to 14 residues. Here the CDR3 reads CASSVSSGRFEQYF. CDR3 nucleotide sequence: TGTGCCAGCAGTGTAAGTAGCGGGAGGTTCGAGCAGTACTTC.

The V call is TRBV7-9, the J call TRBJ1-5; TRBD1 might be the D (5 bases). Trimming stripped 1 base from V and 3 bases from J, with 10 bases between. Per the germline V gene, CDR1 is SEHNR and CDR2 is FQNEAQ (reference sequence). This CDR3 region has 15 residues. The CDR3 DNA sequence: TGTGCCAGCAGCTTAGGTTCGACAGCCAATCAGCCCCAGCATTTT. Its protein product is CASSLGSTANQPQHF.

CDR3 DNA sequence: TGTGCCAGCAGCCCCCGAGACAGGGGCTCTTTCTTT. Its protein is CASSPRDRGSFF. The V call is TRBV11-1, the J call TRBJ1-1; 8 nucleotides line up with TRBD1. This CDR3 is built from 12 residues. Trimming took 5 bases from V and 12 from J; bases not matched to a gene: 8. CDR1 is SGHAT and CDR2 is FQDESV in the germline V gene (reference sequence).

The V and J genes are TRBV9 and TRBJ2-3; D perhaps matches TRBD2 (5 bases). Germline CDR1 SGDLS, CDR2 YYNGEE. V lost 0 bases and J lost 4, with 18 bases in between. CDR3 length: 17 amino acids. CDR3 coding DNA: TGTGCCAGCAGCGTAGCGGGGAGCGGCCTACCCCCAGATACGCAGTATTTT. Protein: CASSVAGSGLPPDTQYF.

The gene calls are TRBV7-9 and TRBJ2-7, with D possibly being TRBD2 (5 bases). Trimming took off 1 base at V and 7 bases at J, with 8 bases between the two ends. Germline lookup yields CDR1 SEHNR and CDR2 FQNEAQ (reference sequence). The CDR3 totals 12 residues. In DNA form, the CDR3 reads TGTGCCAGCAGCTTAGAGTGGAGGGAGCAGTACTTC. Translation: CASSLEWREQYF.

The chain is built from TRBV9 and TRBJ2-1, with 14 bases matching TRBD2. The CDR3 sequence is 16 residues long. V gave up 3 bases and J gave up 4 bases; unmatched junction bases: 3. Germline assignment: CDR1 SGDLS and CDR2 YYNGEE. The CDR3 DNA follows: TGTGCCAGCAGCGACGGGACTAGCGGGGGATACAATGAGCAGTTCTTC. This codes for CASSDGTSGGYNEQFF.

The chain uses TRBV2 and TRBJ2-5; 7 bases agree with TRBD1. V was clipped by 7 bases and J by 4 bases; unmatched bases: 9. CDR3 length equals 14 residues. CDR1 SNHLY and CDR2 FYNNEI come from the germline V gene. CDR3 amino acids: CASKKTGSGETQYF. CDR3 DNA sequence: TGTGCCAGCAAGAAGACAGGGTCGGGAGAGACCCAGTACTTC.

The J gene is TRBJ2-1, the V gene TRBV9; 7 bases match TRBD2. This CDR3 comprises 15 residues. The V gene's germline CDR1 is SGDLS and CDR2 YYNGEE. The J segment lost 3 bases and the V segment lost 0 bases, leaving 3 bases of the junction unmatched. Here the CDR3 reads CASSVGLAFYNEQFF. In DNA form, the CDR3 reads TGTGCCAGCAGCGTAGGACTAGCTTTCTACAATGAGCAGTTCTTC.

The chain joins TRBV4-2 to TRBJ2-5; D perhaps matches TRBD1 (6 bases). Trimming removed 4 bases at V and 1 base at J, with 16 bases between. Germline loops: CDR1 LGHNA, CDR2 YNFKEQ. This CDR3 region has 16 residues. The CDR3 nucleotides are TGTGCCAGCAGCCCCCTGGCAGGGGATCCCCAAGAGACCCAGTACTTC. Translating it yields CASSPLAGDPQETQYF.

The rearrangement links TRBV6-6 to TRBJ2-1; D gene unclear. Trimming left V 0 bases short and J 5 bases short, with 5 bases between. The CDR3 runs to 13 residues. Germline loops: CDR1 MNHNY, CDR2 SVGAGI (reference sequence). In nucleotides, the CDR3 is TGTGCCAGCAGTTACTCGAGTCACAATGAGCAGTTCTTC. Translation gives CASSYSSHNEQFF.

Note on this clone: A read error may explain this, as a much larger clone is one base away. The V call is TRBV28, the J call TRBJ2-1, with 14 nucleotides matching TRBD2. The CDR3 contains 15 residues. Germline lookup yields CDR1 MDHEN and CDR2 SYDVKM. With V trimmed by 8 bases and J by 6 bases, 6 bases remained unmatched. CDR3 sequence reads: CASGTGLAGVNEQFF. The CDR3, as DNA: TGTGCCAGCGGGACGGGACTAGCGGGAGTCAATGAGCAGTTCTTC. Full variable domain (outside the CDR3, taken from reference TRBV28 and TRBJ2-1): DVKVTQSSRYLVKRTGEKVFLECVQDMDHENMFWYRQDPGLGLRLIYFSYDVKMKEKGDIPEGYSVSREKKERFSLILESASTNQTSMYLCASGTGLAGVNEQFFGPGTRLTVL.

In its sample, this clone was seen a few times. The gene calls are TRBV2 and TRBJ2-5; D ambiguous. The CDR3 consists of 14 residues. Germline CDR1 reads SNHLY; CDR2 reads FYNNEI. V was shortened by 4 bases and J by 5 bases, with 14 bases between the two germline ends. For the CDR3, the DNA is TGTGCCAGCAGTGTTGCTGCTTCGGAGGAGACCCAGTACTTC. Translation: CASSVAASEETQYF. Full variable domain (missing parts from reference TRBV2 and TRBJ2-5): EPEVTQTPSHQVTQMGQEVILRCVPISNHLYFYWYRQILGQKVEFLVSFYNNEISEKSEIFDDQFSVERPDGSNFTLKIRSTKLEDSAMYFCASSVAASEETQYFGPGTRLLVL.

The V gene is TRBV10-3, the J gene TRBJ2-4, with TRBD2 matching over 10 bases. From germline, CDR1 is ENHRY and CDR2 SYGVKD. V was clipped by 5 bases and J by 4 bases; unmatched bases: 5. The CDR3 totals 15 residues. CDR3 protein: CAISWTSGLKNIQYF. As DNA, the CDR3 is TGTGCCATCAGTTGGACTAGCGGACTAAAAAACATTCAGTACTTC.

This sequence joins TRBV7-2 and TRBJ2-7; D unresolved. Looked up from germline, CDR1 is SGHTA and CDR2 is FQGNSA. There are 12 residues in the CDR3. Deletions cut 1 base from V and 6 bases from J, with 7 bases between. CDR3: CASSLGSGEQYF. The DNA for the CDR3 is TGTGCCAGCAGCTTAGGTTCGGGCGAGCAGTACTTC.

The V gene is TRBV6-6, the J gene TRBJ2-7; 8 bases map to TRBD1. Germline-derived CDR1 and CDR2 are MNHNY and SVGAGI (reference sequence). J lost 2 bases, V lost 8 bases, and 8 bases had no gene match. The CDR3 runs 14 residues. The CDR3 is CASLRGTGTYEQYF. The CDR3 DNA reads TGTGCCAGCTTAAGGGGGACAGGCACCTACGAGCAGTACTTC.